The present T cell receptor (beta chain) was sequenced within a study of blood T cell repertoires in COVID-19. The method was immunoSEQ multiplex PCR; TCRdb's version includes in-frame clones alone and lacks a portion of them. Of 300,000 to 400,000 clones in the sample, 80% to 90% were seen once. V lost 2 bases, J lost 3 bases, and 8 bases stayed unmatched. The CDR3 has 16 residues. Germline V lookup: CDR1 MNHEY, CDR2 SMNVEV (reference sequence). This TCR derives from a woman aged 45-65 years with COVID-19, enrolled during active disease. The source material was peripheral blood. This sequence joins TRBV27 and TRBJ2-7, with 9 bases lining up with TRBD1. This CDR3 is CASSLGSGTGYYEQYF. CDR3 in DNA: TGTGCCAGCAGTTTAGGAAGTGGGACAGGGTACTACGAGCAGTACTTC.